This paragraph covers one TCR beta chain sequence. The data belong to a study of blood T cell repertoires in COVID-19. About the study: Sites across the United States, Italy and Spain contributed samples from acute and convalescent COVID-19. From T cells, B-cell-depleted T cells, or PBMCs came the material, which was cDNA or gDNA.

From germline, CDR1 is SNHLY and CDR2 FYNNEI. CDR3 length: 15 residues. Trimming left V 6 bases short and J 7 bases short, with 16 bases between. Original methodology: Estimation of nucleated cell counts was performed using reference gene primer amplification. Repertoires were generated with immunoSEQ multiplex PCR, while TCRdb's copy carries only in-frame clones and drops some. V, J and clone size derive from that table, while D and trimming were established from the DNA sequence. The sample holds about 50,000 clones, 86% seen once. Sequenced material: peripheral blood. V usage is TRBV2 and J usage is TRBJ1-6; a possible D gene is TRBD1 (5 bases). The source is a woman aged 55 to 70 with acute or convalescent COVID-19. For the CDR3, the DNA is TGTGCCAGCAGGTCTTCGGGACTTAGGAATTCACCCCTCCACTTT. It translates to CASRSSGLRNSPLHF.